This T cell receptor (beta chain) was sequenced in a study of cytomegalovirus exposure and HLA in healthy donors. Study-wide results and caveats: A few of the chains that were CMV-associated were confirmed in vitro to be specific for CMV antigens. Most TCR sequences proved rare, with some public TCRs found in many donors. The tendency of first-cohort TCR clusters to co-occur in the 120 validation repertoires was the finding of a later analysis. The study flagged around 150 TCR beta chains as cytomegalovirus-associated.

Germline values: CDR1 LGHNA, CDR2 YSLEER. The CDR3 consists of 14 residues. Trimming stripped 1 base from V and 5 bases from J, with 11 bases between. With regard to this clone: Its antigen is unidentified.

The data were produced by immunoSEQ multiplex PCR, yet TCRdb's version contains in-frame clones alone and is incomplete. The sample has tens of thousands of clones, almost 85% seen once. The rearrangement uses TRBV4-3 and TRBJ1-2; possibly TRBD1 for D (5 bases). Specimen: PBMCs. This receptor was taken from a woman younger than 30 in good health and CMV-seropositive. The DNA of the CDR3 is TGCGCCAGCAGCCAAGCGACAGCTTTATATGGCTACACCTTC. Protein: CASSQATALYGYTF.